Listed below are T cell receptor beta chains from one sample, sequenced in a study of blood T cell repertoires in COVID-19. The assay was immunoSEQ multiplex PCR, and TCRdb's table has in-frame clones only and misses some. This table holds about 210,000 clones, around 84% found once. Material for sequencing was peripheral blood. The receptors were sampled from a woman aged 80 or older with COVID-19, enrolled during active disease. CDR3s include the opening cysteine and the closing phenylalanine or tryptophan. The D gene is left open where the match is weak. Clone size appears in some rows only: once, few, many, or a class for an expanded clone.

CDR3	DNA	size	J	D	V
CASTLDGNTEAFF	TGTGCCAGTACTTTAGACGGGAACACTGAAGCTTTCTTT	few	TRBJ1-1	.	TRBV19
CASSPNNYGYTF	TGTGCCAGCAGCCCTAATAATTATGGCTACACCTTC	.	TRBJ1-2	.	TRBV11-2
CASSLLGTGSDYTF	TGTGCCAGCAGTCTCCTGGGGACAGGGAGCGACTACACCTTC	.	TRBJ1-2	TRBD1	TRBV6-2/TRBV6-3
CASSPPSFYEQYF	TGTGCCAGCTCACCACCGTCCTTCTACGAGCAGTACTTC	once	TRBJ2-7	.	TRBV18
CASSIQGQGVNTGELFF	TGTGCCAGTAGTATCCAAGGACAGGGAGTAAACACCGGGGAGCTGTTTTTT	.	TRBJ2-2	TRBD1	TRBV19
CASSAGTSGTYEQYF	TGTGCCAGCAGCGCCGGGACTAGCGGCACCTACGAGCAGTACTTC	.	TRBJ2-7	TRBD2	TRBV9
CASSMNKGAVTGELFF	TGTGCCAGTAGTATGAACAAGGGGGCCGTCACCGGGGAGCTGTTTTTT	.	TRBJ2-2	TRBD1	TRBV19
CASSLEWGAGNTIYF	TGTGCCAGCAGCTTAGAATGGGGGGCTGGAAACACCATATATTTT	.	TRBJ1-3	.	TRBV7-2
CAGSQEFYGYTF	TGTGCCGGATCACAGGAATTTTATGGCTACACCTTC	.	TRBJ1-2	.	TRBV6-6
CASSWGQTYENTEAFF	TGCGCCAGCAGCTGGGGACAGACCTACGAGAACACTGAAGCTTTCTTT	.	TRBJ1-1	TRBD1	TRBV5-1
CASSVVGGVGVGTEAFF	TGTGCCAGCAGCGTAGTAGGGGGCGTGGGGGTCGGCACTGAAGCTTTCTTT	.	TRBJ1-1	TRBD1	TRBV9
CASSLGQEPDTQYF	TGTGCCAGCAGCTTAGGACAAGAACCAGATACGCAGTATTTT	.	TRBJ2-3	.	TRBV7-2
CASSLQNNSPLHF	TGTGCCAGCAGTCTGCAGAATAATTCACCCCTCCACTTT	.	TRBJ1-6	.	TRBV12-3/TRBV12-4
CASSKLVQETQYF	TGTGCCAGTAGCAAACTAGTCCAAGAGACCCAGTACTTC	.	TRBJ2-5	.	TRBV19
CASSLQGSYEQYF	TGTGCCAGCAGCTTGCAGGGGTCCTACGAGCAGTACTTC	.	TRBJ2-7	.	TRBV5-4
CASSLSGGVHTEAFF	TGTGCCAGCAGCTTATCCGGGGGAGTACACACTGAAGCTTTCTTT	.	TRBJ1-1	.	TRBV7-9
CASSYTGQGTNTIYF	TGTGCCAGCAGTTATACGGGACAGGGTACCAACACCATATATTTT	.	TRBJ1-3	TRBD1	TRBV6-6
CASSDDSLSPLHF	TGTGCCAGCAGTGACGACAGTTTATCACCCCTCCACTTT	.	TRBJ1-6	.	TRBV6-4
CASSQETGLGIPGEQYF	TGCGCCAGCAGCCAGGAGACAGGTCTCGGTATCCCGGGCGAGCAGTACTTC	once	TRBJ2-7	.	TRBV4-3
CASSYRTDTGELFF	TGTGCCAGCAGTTATCGGACAGATACCGGGGAGCTGTTTTTT	.	TRBJ2-2	.	TRBV7-2
CASSLGGGPPGEQYF	TGTGCCAGCAGCTTGGGTGGGGGCCCCCCTGGAGAGCAGTACTTC	.	TRBJ2-7	.	TRBV5-4
CASNPSQGYQPQHF	TGTGCCAGTAACCCATCACAGGGTTACCAGCCCCAGCATTTT	.	TRBJ1-5	.	TRBV19
CASSLSGQGYYGYTF	TGTGCCAGCAGTTTATCGGGACAGGGATACTATGGCTACACCTTC	once	TRBJ1-2	TRBD1	TRBV27
CASSLGRQLSTDTQYF	TGCGCCAGCAGCTTGGGTAGACAGCTAAGCACAGATACGCAGTATTTT	.	TRBJ2-3	.	TRBV5-1